What follows are 10 T cell receptor beta chains derived from one specimen sequenced in a study of CD8+ T cells in alopecia areata. The authors extracted RNA and reverse transcribed it into cDNA as the sequencing template. The method was immunoSEQ multiplex PCR; TCRdb's version includes in-frame clones alone and lacks a portion of them. The data hold more than 11,000 clones, with 58% observed a single time. CD25+CD127- cells were sorted from CD4+ cells in four or five patients. The sequencing sample was made of CD4+ Tregs sorted from blood. The receptors derive from a human donor with alopecia areata.

This clone was found a few times. This chain connects TRBV18 to TRBJ1-2; tentatively, D is TRBD1 (6 bases). Trimming took off 2 bases at V and 6 bases at J, with 22 bases between the two ends. The V gene's germline CDR1 is KGHSH and CDR2 LQKENI. The CDR3 covers 17 residues. The CDR3 reads CASSPYQSDSLVDGYTF. The CDR3 coding sequence is TGTGCCAGCTCACCATACCAGTCGGACAGCTTAGTTGATGGCTACACCTTC.

The rearrangement uses TRBV29-1 and TRBJ2-2; 10 bases map to TRBD2. The CDR3 has 14 amino acids. Looked up from germline, CDR1 is SQVTM and CDR2 is ANQGSEA. V gave up 7 bases and J gave up 1 base; unmatched junction bases: 3. The CDR3 loop reads CSARTSGNTGELFF. The CDR3, as DNA: TGCAGCGCCCGGACTAGCGGGAACACCGGGGAGCTGTTTTTT.

This chain connects TRBV11-2 to TRBJ2-1, with no clear D. Germline CDR1 and CDR2: SGHAT and FQNNGV. The CDR3 runs to 18 residues. The V end was cut by 5 bases, the J end by 5 bases, with 25 bases between. CDR3 region: CASSAHPAGGLKDNEQFF. CDR3 in DNA: TGTGCCAGCAGCGCCCACCCGGCCGGTGGCCTCAAAGACAATGAGCAGTTCTTC.

The rearrangement uses TRBV20-1 and TRBJ2-5, with a tentative D call TRBD1 (5 bases). The V gene's germline CDR1 is DFQATT and CDR2 SNEGSKA (reference sequence). CDR3 length equals 11 residues. V gave up 4 bases and J gave up 4 bases, with 7 bases separating them. The CDR3 loop is CSATGIETQYF. DNA for the CDR3: TGCAGTGCTACAGGGATAGAGACCCAGTACTTC.

This clone was detected once. J is TRBJ2-2 and V is TRBV30; 7 nucleotides line up with TRBD2. V was clipped by 2 bases and J by 4 bases; unmatched bases: 10. The CDR3 has 16 amino acids. Germline CDR1 reads GTSNPN; CDR2 reads SVGIG (reference sequence). The DNA of the CDR3 is TGTGCCTGGAGTAAGGGGTACGGGGGGATCACCGGGGAGCTGTTTTTT. It codes for CAWSKGYGGITGELFF. The full variable domain, completed using reference TRBV30 and TRBJ2-2, is SQTIHQWPATLVQPVGSPLSLECTVEGTSNPNLYWYRQAAGRGLQLLFYSVGIGQISSEVPQNLSASRPQDRQFILSSKKLLLSDSGFYLCAWSKGYGGITGELFFGEGSRLTVL.

V usage is TRBV6-5 and J usage is TRBJ2-2; D might be TRBD1 or TRBD2, each matching 5 bases. Trimming took off 8 bases at V and 3 bases at J, with 13 bases between the two ends. This CDR3 comprises 14 residues. The V gene's germline CDR1 is MNHEY and CDR2 SVGAGI. CDR3 amino acids: CASGFREYTGELFF. DNA of the CDR3: TGTGCCAGCGGGTTCAGGGAGTACACCGGGGAGCTGTTTTTT.

The chain couples TRBV28 to TRBJ1-4; no reliable D call. V lost 6 bases and J 2 bases, leaving 10 bases between the germline ends. The CDR3 covers 14 residues. CDR1 is MDHEN and CDR2 is SYDVKM in the germline V gene. As DNA, the CDR3 is TGTGCCAGCAGACGTGGGGTGACTAATGAAAAACTGTTTTTT. This codes for CASRRGVTNEKLFF.

This chain joins TRBV6-5 and TRBJ2-1, with D unclear. This CDR3 is built from 14 residues. V lost 7 bases, J lost 0 bases, and 10 bases lay in between. Per germline, CDR1 MNHEY and CDR2 SVGAGI. The CDR3 DNA sequence: TGTGCCAGCAAGGACCGGAGCTCCTACAATGAGCAGTTCTTC. Its protein product is CASKDRSSYNEQFF.

The CDR3 sequence is CSARDYGGYTF. DNA of the CDR3: TGCAGTGCTAGAGATTACGGGGGCTACACCTTC. The chain combines TRBV20-1 with TRBJ1-2; the D is unclear. Germline values: CDR1 DFQATT, CDR2 SNEGSKA (reference sequence). The V and J ends lost 0 bases and 8 bases respectively, with 7 bases between them. The CDR3 has 11 residues.

The V and J genes are TRBV5-1 and TRBJ2-2, with 9 bases aligning to TRBD1. This CDR3 spans 17 amino acids. From germline, CDR1 is SGHRS and CDR2 YFSETQ. V gave up 4 bases and J gave up 7 bases; unmatched junction bases: 14. CDR3: CASSPGPHRGRGGELFF. Here the CDR3 DNA reads TGCGCCAGCAGCCCCGGGCCTCACAGGGGGCGAGGCGGGGAGCTGTTTTTT.